This TCR beta chain came from a study of Ad26.COV2.S vaccination and SARS-CoV-2 variants. On the study more broadly: The authors gave Ad26.COV2.S intramuscularly, either once or twice 56 days apart.

This clone was observed a single time. Its target is not known. Study results and limitations: Vaccine and placebo groups showed comparable non-spike TCR breadth. The TCR-based breadth and depth measures might underestimate overall T cell responses.

Trimming shortened V by 5 bases and J by 4 bases, and 23 bases separated the two germline ends. Looked up from germline, CDR1 is MNHNY and CDR2 is SVGAGI (reference sequence). The CDR3 runs 17 residues. Sequencing used immunoSEQ multiplex PCR; TCRdb keeps in-frame clones, though not all of them. Of over 350,000 clones listed, more than 85% were seen once; the top ten hold roughly 3%. Treatment noted: about 20 received Ad26.COV2.S at low or high dose, single or two shots; several received placebo; per-sample allocation not given. Specimens were obtained on day 63 following the first vaccine or placebo injection.

The chain joins TRBV6-6 to TRBJ1-1, with D possibly matching TRBD1 (6 bases). The sequencing used peripheral blood, collected in a trial of Ad26.COV2.S vaccine versus placebo. The clonotype comes from a person between 18 and 65 years old who received the Ad26.COV2.S COVID-19 vaccine or a placebo. The CDR3 reads CASSPFVGQGLPTEAFF. In nucleotides, the CDR3 is TGTGCCAGCAGTCCCTTCGTCGGCCAGGGGCTGCCCACTGAAGCTTTCTTT.